These 27 T cell receptor beta chains share one sample of origin, sequenced in a study of identical twins. Via MiXCR, TCRdb re-called the 5' RACE reads, giving one row per CDR3 protein. This table holds 1.5 million to 2 million distinct CDR3 sequences, around a third found once. The specimen sequenced was cord blood. The receptors come from a newborn girl in good health.

This clonotype was seen many times. The gene calls are TRBV6-6 and TRBJ2-3; no firm D call. The V gene's germline CDR1 is MNHNY and CDR2 SVGAGI (reference sequence). The CDR3 has 12 amino acids. V dropped 5 bases and J dropped 2 bases, with 5 bases sitting between them. The CDR3 coding sequence is TGTGCCAGCAGTATCCTCACAGATACGCAGTATTTT. Its translation is CASSILTDTQYF.

This clonotype was detected only a few times. This chain connects TRBV12-3 or TRBV12-4 to TRBJ1-1; D is possibly TRBD1 (6 bases). The CDR3 loop spans 16 amino acids. V gave up 2 bases and J gave up 5 bases, with 18 bases separating them. CDR3 in amino acids: CASSLSAPGAGTEAFF. The CDR3 coding sequence is TGTGCCAGCAGTTTATCGGCCCCAGGGGCCGGTACTGAAGCTTTCTTT.

This clonotype was observed a handful of times. The chain has TRBV27 and TRBJ1-5; 8 bases align to TRBD1. This CDR3 is 16 amino acids long. Germline V gene sequence: CDR1 MNHEY, CDR2 SMNVEV (reference sequence). The trim removed 4 bases at V and 1 base at J, leaving 6 bases unmatched. The CDR3 DNA reads as TGTGCCAGCAGTTCAGGACAGGGAACGAGCAATCAGCCCCAGCATTTT. Its translation: CASSSGQGTSNQPQHF.

This clonotype was recorded a few times. V gene TRBV20-1 combines with J gene TRBJ1-5; D perhaps matches TRBD1 (5 bases). Germline V CDR1 and CDR2: DFQATT, SNEGSKA (reference sequence). V was clipped by 1 base and J by 2 bases, with 18 bases between them. The CDR3 consists of 17 residues. The CDR3 sequence: CSARALGQDTGNQPQHF. The DNA for the CDR3 is TGCAGTGCTAGAGCCCTGGGGCAGGATACGGGCAATCAGCCCCAGCATTTT.

The chain is built from TRBV27 and TRBJ1-2, with TRBD1 as a possible D gene (5 bases). V was pared by 5 bases and J by 6 bases, with 16 bases between. Per germline, CDR1 MNHEY and CDR2 SMNVEV (reference sequence). This CDR3 contains 14 residues. The chain's CDR3 is CASSPRDPTHGYTF. In DNA form, the CDR3 reads TGTGCCAGCAGTCCACGGGACCCCACCCATGGCTACACCTTC.

The chain is built from TRBV7-6 and TRBJ2-1; D is ambiguous. Trimming took 4 bases from V and 0 from J, leaving 19 bases between them. The CDR3 spans 18 residues. Germline lookup yields CDR1 SGHVS and CDR2 FNYEAQ. The CDR3 loop is CASSSRNPAWSSYNEQFF. CDR3 in DNA: TGTGCCAGCAGCTCCCGTAATCCGGCCTGGAGCTCCTACAATGAGCAGTTCTTC.

Comment on this clonotype: A much more abundant neighbour one base away suggests this may be a read error. The chain carries TRBV2 and TRBJ2-1; D perhaps matches TRBD1 (5 bases). Looked up from germline, CDR1 is SNHLY and CDR2 is FYNNEI. CDR3 length: 11 amino acids. The CDR3 DNA follows: TGTGGCAGCAGGGTGAACAATGAGCAGTTCTTC. This gives the protein CGSRVNNEQFF.

For this clonotype: A junction boundary mismatches the germline segment, possibly from a read error. The chain couples TRBV3-1 to TRBJ2-3; D not certain. Germline V CDR1 and CDR2: LGHDT, YNNKEL (reference sequence). This CDR3 is built from 16 residues. CDR3: CASSQATMSLWDTQYF. The CDR3 DNA sequence: TGTGCCAGTAGCCAAGCAACCATGAGTCTTTGGGATACGCAGTATTTT.

The chain combines TRBV7-6 with TRBJ2-3; D is perhaps TRBD1 (6 bases). Germline V gene sequence: CDR1 SGHVS, CDR2 FNYEAQ. This CDR3 contains 11 residues. The V end lost 7 bases, the J end lost 6 bases, and 8 bases lay between the germline ends. The DNA of the CDR3 is TGTGCCAGCACCACAGGGGATACGCAGTATTTT. This sequence encodes CASTTGDTQYF.

V usage is TRBV12-3 or TRBV12-4 and J usage is TRBJ2-2; D is ambiguous. The CDR3 loop spans 16 amino acids. Deletions cut 8 bases from V and 2 bases from J, with 18 bases between. CDR3 nucleotide sequence: TGTGCCAGCGCCTGGATAGGGAAAAGAAACACCGGGGAGCTGTTTTTT. This encodes CASAWIGKRNTGELFF.

This chain links TRBV4-2 with TRBJ2-4; a possible D gene is TRBD2 (6 bases). The DNA end is a closer match to TRBJ2-7, so the J assignment may be wrong. The germline CDR1 and CDR2 sequences are LGHNA and YNFKEQ. This CDR3 comprises 16 residues. CDR3: CASSYLPGLGSYEQYF. As DNA, the CDR3 is TGTGCCAGCAGCTACCTACCGGGACTGGGCTCCTACGAGCAGTACTTC.

This clonotype was seen repeatedly, ten times or more. The chain joins TRBV12-3 or TRBV12-4 to TRBJ2-7; TRBD2 matches 11 bases. The CDR3 is made up of 16 amino acids. V trimming: 5 bases; J trimming: 4 bases; junction bases outside the gene matches: 10. The chain's CDR3 is CASSRNPTSGRYEQYF. The CDR3 DNA is TGTGCCAGCAGTAGAAATCCCACTAGCGGGAGATACGAGCAGTACTTC.

This clonotype came up many times. J is TRBJ2-1 and V is TRBV29-1, with 10 bases aligning to TRBD1. The length of the CDR3 is 17 residues. V lost 1 base to trimming and J lost 0 bases; unmatched junction nucleotides: 6. Germline lookup yields CDR1 SQVTM and CDR2 ANQGSEA. The CDR3 region is CSVEGYRTGGSYNEQFF. The CDR3 DNA sequence: TGCAGCGTTGAAGGATATCGGACAGGGGGCTCCTACAATGAGCAGTTCTTC.

CDR3 bases: TGTGCCAGCAGCTTTAGCCCAAGCGGGGGGGCCGGCTTAGTTACGCAGTATTTT. Translated, it gives CASSFSPSGGAGLVTQYF. The chain links TRBV11-2 to TRBJ2-3; 10 positions agree with TRBD2. The ends lost 3 bases at V and 8 bases at J; junction bases unmatched: 17. CDR3 length: 18 residues. CDR1 is SGHAT, CDR2 FQNNGV, per germline.

The rearrangement uses TRBV5-1 and TRBJ2-3; D unclear. The CDR3 runs 14 residues. Trimming cost V 1 base and J 6 bases, with 12 bases left between them. Germline V gene data show CDR1 as SGHRS and CDR2 as YFSETQ. Here the CDR3 reads CASSLKNPGDTQYF. The CDR3 nucleotides read TGCGCCAGCAGCTTGAAAAATCCTGGGGATACGCAGTATTTT. The whole variable domain, filled in from reference TRBV5-1 and TRBJ2-3, reads KAGVTQTPRYLIKTRGQQVTLSCSPISGHRSVSWYQQTPGQGLQFLFEYFSETQRNKGNFPGRFSGRQFSNSRSEMNVSTLELGDSALYLCASSLKNPGDTQYFGPGTRLTVL.

CDR3 amino acids: CASSPPGGGATDTQYF. The CDR3 bases are TGTGCCAGCTCACCCCCTGGCGGGGGGGCAACAGATACGCAGTATTTT. The chain carries TRBV18 and TRBJ2-3; 9 bases fit TRBD2. Germline CDR1 reads KGHSH; CDR2 reads LQKENI. Germline trimming cut 3 bases from V and 3 bases from J; bases unmatched to any gene: 7. The CDR3 sequence is 16 residues long. Variable domain in full (rest from reference TRBV18 and TRBJ2-3): NAGVMQNPRHLVRRRGQEARLRCSPMKGHSHVYWYRQLPEEGLKFMVYLQKENIIDESGMPKERFSAEFPKEGPSILRIQQVVRGDSAAYFCASSPPGGGATDTQYFGPGTRLTVL.

The V and J genes are TRBV29-1 and TRBJ2-1; D is unclear. The CDR3 runs 11 residues. V lost 4 bases and J lost 10, with 11 bases in between. Germline CDR1 and CDR2: SQVTM and ANQGSEA. CDR3 amino acids: CSVAEVREQFF. The CDR3 DNA follows: TGCAGCGTTGCTGAGGTCCGGGAGCAGTTCTTC.

This rearrangement joins TRBV15 to TRBJ2-1, with D uncertain. The CDR3 is 12 residues long. Deletions cut 0 bases from V and 9 bases from J, with 6 bases between. The germline gives CDR1 LNHNV, CDR2 YYDKDF (reference sequence). The CDR3: CATSREGTEQFF. CDR3 DNA: TGTGCCACCAGCAGAGAGGGAACTGAGCAGTTCTTC.

Concerning this clonotype: At one end, the junction sequence differs from germline, possibly due to a read error. V gene TRBV5-5 combines with J gene TRBJ2-5, with D hard to call. In germline, CDR1 is SGHKS, CDR2 YYEKEE (reference sequence). This CDR3 has 11 amino acids. The CDR3 DNA sequence: TGTGCCAGCAGCGCACAAGAGACCCACTACTTC. It is translated as CASSAQETHYF.

CDR3 sequence reads: CASSQQEGDYTF. The CDR3 nucleotides read TGTGCCAGCAGCCAACAGGAGGGTGACTACACCTTC. This chain joins TRBV4-2 and TRBJ1-2, with no clear D. CDR3 length: 12 amino acids. CDR1 is LGHNA, CDR2 YNFKEQ, per germline. The V gene lost 2 bases and the J gene lost 10 bases, with 11 bases spanning the gap.

The rearrangement joins TRBV7-9 to TRBJ2-2, with a possible D match to TRBD2 (5 bases). This CDR3 is built from 13 residues. Germline-derived CDR1 and CDR2 are SEHNR and FQNEAQ (reference sequence). Deletions cut 3 bases from V and 7 bases from J, with 9 bases between. The CDR3 region is CASSFELGGELFF. DNA of the CDR3: TGTGCCAGCAGCTTCGAACTAGGCGGGGAGCTGTTTTTT.

The chain combines TRBV14 with TRBJ2-1; a possible D gene is TRBD2 (7 bases). Trimming took 1 base from V and 4 from J, leaving 17 bases between them. This CDR3 has 17 residues. CDR1 is SGHDN and CDR2 is FVKESK in the germline V gene. The CDR3 is CASSQGSGGAGYNEQFF. Here the CDR3 DNA reads TGTGCCAGCAGCCAAGGTTCGGGGGGCGCGGGATACAATGAGCAGTTCTTC.

The gene calls are TRBV5-1 and TRBJ1-2; 9 bases match TRBD1. CDR3 size: 16 residues. From germline, CDR1 is SGHRS and CDR2 YFSETQ. V was pared by 0 bases and J by 0 bases, with 3 bases of the junction left unmatched. The DNA for the CDR3 is TGCGCCAGCAGCTTGGCGACAGGGGGAACTAACTATGGCTACACCTTC. This gives the protein CASSLATGGTNYGYTF.

This clonotype was detected a few times. The genes are TRBV28 and TRBJ2-3; maybe TRBD1 (6 bases). This CDR3 comprises 15 residues. V was cut by 6 bases and J by 1 base, with 14 bases left in between. The germline CDR1 and CDR2 sequences are MDHEN and SYDVKM. The CDR3 DNA reads as TGTGCCAGCAGCCCAAGGACAGCCCGCACAGATACGCAGTATTTT. Encoded protein: CASSPRTARTDTQYF.

This clonotype was found a few times. The V gene is TRBV7-2, the J gene TRBJ2-1; D unclear. Per germline, CDR1 SGHTA and CDR2 FQGNSA. The length of the CDR3 is 15 residues. Trimming removed 6 bases from V and 7 bases from J, with 19 bases in between. The chain's CDR3 is CASRLPDLRLNEQFF. CDR3 sequence (DNA): TGTGCCAGCAGGCTACCCGATCTGCGACTGAATGAGCAGTTCTTC.

This clonotype was counted a few times. This chain connects TRBV6-1 to TRBJ1-4; 8 positions match TRBD1. The CDR3 consists of 14 residues. Germline V gives CDR1 MNHNS, CDR2 SASEGT. V was clipped by 8 bases and J by 5 bases; unmatched bases: 7. The CDR3 coding sequence is TGTGCCAGCCGCCCCGGACAGGGCAATGAAAAACTGTTTTTT. Translating gives CASRPGQGNEKLFF.

V is TRBV20-1 and J is TRBJ2-1; 11 nucleotides agree with TRBD2. This CDR3 comprises 14 residues. V dropped 5 bases and J dropped 7; count of bases not matched to a gene: 7. The germline V gene has CDR1 DFQATT and CDR2 SNEGSKA (reference sequence). CDR3 nucleotide sequence: TGCAGTGCTCTACCGGGACTAGCGGTTAATGAGCAGTTCTTC. Translation gives CSALPGLAVNEQFF.